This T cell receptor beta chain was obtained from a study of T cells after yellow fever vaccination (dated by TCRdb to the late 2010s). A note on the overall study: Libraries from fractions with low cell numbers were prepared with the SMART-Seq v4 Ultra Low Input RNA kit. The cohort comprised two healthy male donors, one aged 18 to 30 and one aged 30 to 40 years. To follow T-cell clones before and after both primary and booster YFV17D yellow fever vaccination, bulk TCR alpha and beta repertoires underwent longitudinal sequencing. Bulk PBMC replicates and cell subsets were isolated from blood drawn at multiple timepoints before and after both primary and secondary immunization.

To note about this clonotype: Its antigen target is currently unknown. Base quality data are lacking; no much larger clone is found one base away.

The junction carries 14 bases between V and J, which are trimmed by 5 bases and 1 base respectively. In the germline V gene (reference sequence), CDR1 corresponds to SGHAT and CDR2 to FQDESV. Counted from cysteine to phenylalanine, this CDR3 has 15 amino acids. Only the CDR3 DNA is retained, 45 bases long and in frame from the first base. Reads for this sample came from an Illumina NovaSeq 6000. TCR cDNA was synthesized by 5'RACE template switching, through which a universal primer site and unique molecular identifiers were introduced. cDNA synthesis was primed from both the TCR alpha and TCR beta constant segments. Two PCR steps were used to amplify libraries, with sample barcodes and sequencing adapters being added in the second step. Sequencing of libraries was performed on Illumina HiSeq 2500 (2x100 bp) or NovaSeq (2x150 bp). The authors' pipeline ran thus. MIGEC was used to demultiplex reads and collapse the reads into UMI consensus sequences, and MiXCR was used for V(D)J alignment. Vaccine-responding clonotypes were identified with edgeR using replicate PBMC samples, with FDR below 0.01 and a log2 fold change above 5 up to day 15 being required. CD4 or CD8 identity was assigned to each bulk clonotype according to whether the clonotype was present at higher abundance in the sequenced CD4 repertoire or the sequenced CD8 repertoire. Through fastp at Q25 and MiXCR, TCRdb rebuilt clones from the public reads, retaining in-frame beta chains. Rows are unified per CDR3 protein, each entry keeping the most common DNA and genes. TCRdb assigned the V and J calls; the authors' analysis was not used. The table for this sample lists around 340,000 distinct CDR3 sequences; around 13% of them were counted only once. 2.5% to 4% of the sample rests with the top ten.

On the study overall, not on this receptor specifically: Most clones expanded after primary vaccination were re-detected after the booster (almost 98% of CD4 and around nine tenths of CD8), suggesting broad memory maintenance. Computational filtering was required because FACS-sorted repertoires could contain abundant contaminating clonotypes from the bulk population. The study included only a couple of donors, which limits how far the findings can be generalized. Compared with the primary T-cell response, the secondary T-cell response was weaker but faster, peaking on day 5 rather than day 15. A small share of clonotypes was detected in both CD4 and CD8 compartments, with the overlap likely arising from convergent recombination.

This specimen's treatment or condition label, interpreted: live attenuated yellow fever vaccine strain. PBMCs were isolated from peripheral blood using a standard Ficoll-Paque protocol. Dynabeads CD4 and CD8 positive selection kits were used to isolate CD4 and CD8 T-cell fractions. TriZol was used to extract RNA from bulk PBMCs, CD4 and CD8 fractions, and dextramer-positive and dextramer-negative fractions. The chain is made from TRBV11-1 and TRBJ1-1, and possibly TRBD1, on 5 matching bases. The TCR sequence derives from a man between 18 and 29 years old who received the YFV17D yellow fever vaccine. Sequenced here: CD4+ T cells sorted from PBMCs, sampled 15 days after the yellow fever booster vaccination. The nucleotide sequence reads TGTGCCAGCAGCCCTTGGGGACCGACGAACACTGAAGCTTTCTTT. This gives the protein CASSPWGPTNTEAFF.